The 3 T cell receptor beta chains presented below share a single source sample, sequenced in a study of T cells in women clearing cervical HPV infection. The repertoire was sequenced with immunoSEQ multiplex PCR; TCRdb's copy has only in-frame clones and lacks some. This listing includes 9,500 to 15,000 clones. Specimen: blood buffy coat. The receptors shown here come from a woman aged 18-70 years with a cervical HPV16 infection that either progressed to CIN3+ or cleared (not recorded which).

This clone is labeled large based on frequency. The CDR3 extends 3 residues past the end of the read, so its final part is completed from the germline J gene. The chain employs TRBV5-5 and TRBJ1-1, with D perhaps TRBD1 (6 bases). The germline CDR1 and CDR2 sequences are SGHKS and YYEKEE (reference sequence). The CDR3 length is 15 residues. V lost 5 bases and J 1 base, leaving 15 bases between the germline ends. CDR3 sequence: CASSSSGVGNTEAFF. The CDR3 bases that were read are TGTGCCAGCAGTTCGTCAGGGGTGGGGAACACTGAA.

CDR3: CASSPVGGGRTTEAFF. The sequenced part of the CDR3 DNA is TGTGCCAGCTCCCCCGTTGGGGGCGGGCGGACCACTGAA. V gene TRBV18 combines with J gene TRBJ1-1; D might be TRBD1 (6 bases). The read halts 3 residues ahead of the CDR3 end, with the missing end drawn from the germline J gene. The V and J ends lost 6 bases and 4 bases respectively, with 21 bases between them. Germline assignment: CDR1 KGHSH and CDR2 LQKENI. This CDR3 comprises 16 residues.

Turning to this clone: The CDR3 end is not reached by the read, which stops 3 residues before it; the germline J gene fills it in. The chain is built from TRBV28 and TRBJ2-7, with no clear D. The CDR3 runs 11 residues. V was clipped by 5 bases and J by 3 bases, with 5 bases between them. Germline CDR1 reads MDHEN; CDR2 reads SYDVKM. CDR3 region: CASSQIYEQYF. CDR3 DNA (partial): TGTGCCAGCAGTCAGATCTACGAG.